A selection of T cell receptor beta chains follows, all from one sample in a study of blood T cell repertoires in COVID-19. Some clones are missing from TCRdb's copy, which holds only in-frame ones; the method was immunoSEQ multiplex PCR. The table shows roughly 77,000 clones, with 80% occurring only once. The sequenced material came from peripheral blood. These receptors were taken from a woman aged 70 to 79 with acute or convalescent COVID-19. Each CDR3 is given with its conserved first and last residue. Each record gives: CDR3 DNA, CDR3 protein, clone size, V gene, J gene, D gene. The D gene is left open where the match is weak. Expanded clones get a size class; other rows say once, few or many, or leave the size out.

cdr3_nt: TGTGCCAGCAGTGAGACAGGGGTTGGTTCACCCCTCCACTTT; cdr3_aa: CASSETGVGSPLHF; clone_size: -; v_call: TRBV6-1; j_call: TRBJ1-6; d_call: TRBD1
cdr3_nt: TGTGCCAGCAGTTTCAGGGCCTTGAACACTGAAGCTTTCTTT; cdr3_aa: CASSFRALNTEAFF; clone_size: once; v_call: TRBV27; j_call: TRBJ1-1; d_call: -
cdr3_nt: TGTGCCAGCAGTTTAAATATCCTGGGGACAGTCCACTTT; cdr3_aa: CASSLNILGTVHF; clone_size: -; v_call: TRBV12-3/TRBV12-4; j_call: TRBJ1-6; d_call: TRBD1
cdr3_nt: TGTGCCAGCAGCTTAACTGCGTCTCAGCCCCAGCATTTT; cdr3_aa: CASSLTASQPQHF; clone_size: -; v_call: TRBV5-6; j_call: TRBJ1-5; d_call: -
cdr3_nt: TGTGCCAGCGACACAACCGGGACAGGGAGGTTTGAAGCTTTCTTT; cdr3_aa: CASDTTGTGRFEAFF; clone_size: -; v_call: TRBV5-5; j_call: TRBJ1-1; d_call: TRBD1
cdr3_nt: TGTGCCAGTAGTATAGATTCAGGGCTTGGCTACACCTTC; cdr3_aa: CASSIDSGLGYTF; clone_size: -; v_call: TRBV19; j_call: TRBJ1-2; d_call: -
cdr3_nt: TGTGCCACCAGTGAGTCAGGGGGCTATGGCTACACCTTC; cdr3_aa: CATSESGGYGYTF; clone_size: few; v_call: TRBV24-1; j_call: TRBJ1-2; d_call: TRBD1
cdr3_nt: TGCGCCAGCAGCTTGGAACAGGGCACTGAAGCTTTCTTT; cdr3_aa: CASSLEQGTEAFF; clone_size: -; v_call: TRBV5-1; j_call: TRBJ1-1; d_call: -
cdr3_nt: TGTGCCAGCAGCTTGGGGAGTCCGGGACAGAACACTGAAGCTTTCTTT; cdr3_aa: CASSLGSPGQNTEAFF; clone_size: -; v_call: TRBV5-4; j_call: TRBJ1-1; d_call: -
cdr3_nt: TGTGCCAGCAGTCTCCGGACAGGGCCGGGGGGTGAGCAGTTCTTC; cdr3_aa: CASSLRTGPGGEQFF; clone_size: few; v_call: TRBV6-5; j_call: TRBJ2-1; d_call: -
cdr3_nt: TGTGCCAGCAGCGTAGAGGGGGGGCTGGATACGCAGTATTTT; cdr3_aa: CASSVEGGLDTQYF; clone_size: -; v_call: TRBV9; j_call: TRBJ2-3; d_call: -
cdr3_nt: TGTGCCAGCAGCCAAGTGACTGATTATGGCTACACCTTC; cdr3_aa: CASSQVTDYGYTF; clone_size: -; v_call: TRBV3-1/TRBV3-2; j_call: TRBJ1-2; d_call: -
cdr3_nt: TGCGCCAGCAGCCAGGGTTGGGCTAGCGGGGGGGCCGGGTTCGAGACCCAGTACTTC; cdr3_aa: CASSQGWASGGAGFETQYF; clone_size: -; v_call: TRBV4-1; j_call: TRBJ2-5; d_call: TRBD2
cdr3_nt: TGTGCCACCAGTGATCCCGGGAGTGGACTAAATTATGGCTACACCTTC; cdr3_aa: CATSDPGSGLNYGYTF; clone_size: -; v_call: TRBV24-1; j_call: TRBJ1-2; d_call: -
cdr3_nt: TGTGCCAGCAGCCCACAGGGGTTTTCTAACACCGGGGAGCTGTTTTTT; cdr3_aa: CASSPQGFSNTGELFF; clone_size: -; v_call: TRBV5-5; j_call: TRBJ2-2; d_call: TRBD1
cdr3_nt: TGTGCCAGCAGCTTAGATGGGACTAGCGGGGCTCAAGAGACCCAGTACTTC; cdr3_aa: CASSLDGTSGAQETQYF; clone_size: -; v_call: TRBV7-9; j_call: TRBJ2-5; d_call: TRBD2
cdr3_nt: TGTGCCAGCAGCCTCCAGGGGGACAGGGCCTTCGGTAATGAAAAACTGTTTTTT; cdr3_aa: CASSLQGDRAFGNEKLFF; clone_size: -; v_call: TRBV7-9; j_call: TRBJ1-4; d_call: TRBD1
cdr3_nt: TGTGCCAGTAGTGCCGGGACAGGGGATCACTATGGCTACACCTTC; cdr3_aa: CASSAGTGDHYGYTF; clone_size: -; v_call: TRBV19; j_call: TRBJ1-2; d_call: TRBD1
cdr3_nt: TGTGCCAGCAGCATTGCAGCGGAAGCTTTCTTT; cdr3_aa: CASSIAAEAFF; clone_size: -; v_call: TRBV7-9; j_call: TRBJ1-1; d_call: -
cdr3_nt: TGCGCCAGCAGCCCCCAGGGGGCTAATCAGCCCCAGCATTTT; cdr3_aa: CASSPQGANQPQHF; clone_size: -; v_call: TRBV5-1; j_call: TRBJ1-5; d_call: TRBD1
cdr3_nt: TGTGCCAGCCGGGAGGACAGAGGCTCTGGGGCCAACGTCCTGACTTTC; cdr3_aa: CASREDRGSGANVLTF; clone_size: -; v_call: TRBV6-4; j_call: TRBJ2-6; d_call: -
cdr3_nt: TGCGCCAGCAGTCATACGACTAGCGGGGGGGCCTCAGATACGCAGTATTTT; cdr3_aa: CASSHTTSGGASDTQYF; clone_size: -; v_call: TRBV4-1; j_call: TRBJ2-3; d_call: TRBD2
cdr3_nt: TGCGCCAGCAGCCAGACGACAGGGGCCAACTATGGCTACACCTTC; cdr3_aa: CASSQTTGANYGYTF; clone_size: once; v_call: TRBV4-1; j_call: TRBJ1-2; d_call: TRBD1
cdr3_nt: TGTGCCAGCAGGCTGGGACATGGAGGTCAGCCCCAGCATTTT; cdr3_aa: CASRLGHGGQPQHF; clone_size: -; v_call: TRBV6-1; j_call: TRBJ1-5; d_call: -
cdr3_nt: TGCGCCAGCAGTTGGACTAGCGGGGGACCCGGGGAGCTGTTTTTT; cdr3_aa: CASSWTSGGPGELFF; clone_size: many; v_call: TRBV5-1; j_call: TRBJ2-2; d_call: TRBD2
cdr3_nt: TGTGCCAGCAGCTTTAGATCCCGCGGACTAGCTGGGGTGGAGACCCAGTACTTC; cdr3_aa: CASSFRSRGLAGVETQYF; clone_size: -; v_call: TRBV7-7; j_call: TRBJ2-5; d_call: TRBD2